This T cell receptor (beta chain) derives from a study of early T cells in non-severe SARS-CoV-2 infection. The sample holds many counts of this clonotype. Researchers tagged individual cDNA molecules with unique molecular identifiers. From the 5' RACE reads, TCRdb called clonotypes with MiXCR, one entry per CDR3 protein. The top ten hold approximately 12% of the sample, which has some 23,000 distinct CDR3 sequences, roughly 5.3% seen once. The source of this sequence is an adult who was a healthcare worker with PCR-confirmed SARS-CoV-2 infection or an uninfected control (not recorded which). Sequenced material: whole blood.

In nucleotides, the CDR3 is TGCAGCGTGGTGACAGGGGTTAATGAAAAACTGTTTTTT. Its translation: CSVVTGVNEKLFF. The rearrangement joins TRBV29-1 to TRBJ1-4; 8 bases line up with TRBD1. From germline, CDR1 is SQVTM and CDR2 ANQGSEA. This CDR3 comprises 13 residues. J gave up 4 bases and V 6 bases, and 4 bases lay outside the gene matches. The full variable domain, with the rest looked up from reference TRBV29-1 and TRBJ1-4, is SAVISQKPSRDICQRGTSLTIQCQVDSQVTMMFWYRQQPGQSLTLIATANQGSEATYESGFVIDKFPISRPNLTFSTLTVSNMSPEDSSIYLCSVVTGVNEKLFFGSGTQLSVL.